Listed below are T cell receptor beta chains from one sample, sequenced in a study of CD8+ T cells in alopecia areata. Clones were sequenced by immunoSEQ multiplex PCR, and TCRdb holds only the in-frame ones, with some missing. This table has 110,000 to 150,000 clones, around three fifths appearing once. Sequenced material: CD4+ T cells sorted from blood, taken at week 0. All receptors derive from a human donor with alopecia areata. The CDR3 runs from the conserved cysteine through the conserved F or W. The order of the fields is clone size, CDR3 length, D gene, J gene, V gene, CDR3 protein, CDR3 DNA. A D gene is named only where the DNA matches it firmly. Where a row states a size, it is once, few, many or the class of an expanded clone; other rows omit it.

clone_size: .
cdr3_length: 15
d_call: .
j_call: TRBJ2-7
v_call: TRBV4-3
cdr3_aa: CASSRTTVASYEQYF
cdr3_nt: TGCGCCAGCAGCCGCACCACGGTAGCCTCCTACGAGCAGTACTTC

clone_size: few
cdr3_length: 15
d_call: TRBD1
j_call: TRBJ2-3
v_call: TRBV19
cdr3_aa: CASSIEQRTGNTQYF
cdr3_nt: TGTGCCAGTAGTATAGAGCAAAGGACAGGCAATACGCAGTATTTT

clone_size: .
cdr3_length: 13
d_call: .
j_call: TRBJ2-7
v_call: TRBV11-2
cdr3_aa: CASSLGVAYEQYF
cdr3_nt: TGTGCCAGCAGCTTAGGGGTGGCCTACGAGCAGTACTTC

clone_size: .
cdr3_length: 13
d_call: .
j_call: TRBJ2-7
v_call: TRBV9
cdr3_aa: CASSAGPAYEQYF
cdr3_nt: TGTGCCAGCAGCGCCGGGCCGGCCTACGAGCAGTACTTC

clone_size: .
cdr3_length: 14
d_call: .
j_call: TRBJ2-4
v_call: TRBV5-4
cdr3_aa: CASSSPGAPNVQYF
cdr3_nt: TGTGCCAGCAGCTCCCCAGGGGCCCCAAATGTTCAGTACTTC

clone_size: few
cdr3_length: 15
d_call: .
j_call: TRBJ1-1
v_call: TRBV11-2
cdr3_aa: CASSLGIGLNTEAFF
cdr3_nt: TGTGCCAGCAGCTTAGGTATAGGATTGAACACTGAAGCTTTCTTT

clone_size: .
cdr3_length: 15
d_call: TRBD1
j_call: TRBJ1-1
v_call: TRBV9
cdr3_aa: CASSPSTGINTEAFF
cdr3_nt: TGTGCCAGCAGCCCCTCGACAGGGATAAACACTGAAGCTTTCTTT

clone_size: once
cdr3_length: 18
d_call: TRBD2
j_call: TRBJ2-3
v_call: TRBV7-8
cdr3_aa: CASSTGLAGMRRTDTQYF
cdr3_nt: TGTGCCAGCAGCACCGGACTAGCGGGGATGCGGAGGACAGATACGCAGTATTTT

clone_size: few
cdr3_length: 19
d_call: .
j_call: TRBJ1-5
v_call: TRBV23-1
cdr3_aa: CASTPPGGNRLIANQPQHF
cdr3_nt: TGCGCCAGCACACCACCGGGGGGGAACAGGCTAATAGCAAATCAGCCCCAGCATTTT

clone_size: .
cdr3_length: 15
d_call: TRBD1
j_call: TRBJ2-1
v_call: TRBV9
cdr3_aa: CASSQTGTEYNEQFF
cdr3_nt: TGTGCCAGCAGCCAAACCGGGACAGAGTACAATGAGCAGTTCTTC

clone_size: once
cdr3_length: 14
d_call: .
j_call: TRBJ2-2
v_call: TRBV29-1
cdr3_aa: CSAGQLSNTGELFF
cdr3_nt: TGCAGCGCAGGACAGCTCTCGAACACCGGGGAGCTGTTTTTT

clone_size: .
cdr3_length: 11
d_call: .
j_call: TRBJ2-1
v_call: TRBV30
cdr3_aa: CAWRGALEQFF
cdr3_nt: TGTGCCTGGAGGGGAGCCCTGGAGCAGTTCTTC

clone_size: few
cdr3_length: 15
d_call: .
j_call: TRBJ2-7
v_call: TRBV15
cdr3_aa: CATSREEHGPYEQYF
cdr3_nt: TGTGCCACCAGCAGAGAAGAGCACGGTCCCTACGAGCAGTACTTC

clone_size: .
cdr3_length: 16
d_call: .
j_call: TRBJ1-1
v_call: TRBV27
cdr3_aa: CASSFLLGGVNTEAFF
cdr3_nt: TGTGCCAGCAGTTTCCTCCTGGGTGGGGTGAACACTGAAGCTTTCTTT

clone_size: .
cdr3_length: 15
d_call: .
j_call: TRBJ1-5
v_call: TRBV9
cdr3_aa: CASSVGVAGTQPQHF
cdr3_nt: TGTGCCAGCAGCGTAGGTGTGGCAGGGACTCAGCCCCAGCATTTT

clone_size: .
cdr3_length: 15
d_call: TRBD1
j_call: TRBJ2-2
v_call: TRBV7-7
cdr3_aa: CASSPQGAGTGELFF
cdr3_nt: TGTGCTAGCAGCCCACAGGGGGCTGGCACCGGGGAGCTGTTTTTT

clone_size: .
cdr3_length: 12
d_call: .
j_call: TRBJ2-5
v_call: TRBV29-1
cdr3_aa: CSVVLPQETQYF
cdr3_nt: TGCAGCGTTGTGCTACCACAAGAGACCCAGTACTTC

clone_size: few
cdr3_length: 11
d_call: .
j_call: TRBJ2-5
v_call: TRBV20-1
cdr3_aa: CSAGGGETQYF
cdr3_nt: TGCAGTGCTGGAGGGGGGGAGACCCAGTACTTC

clone_size: few
cdr3_length: 14
d_call: .
j_call: TRBJ2-3
v_call: TRBV7-9
cdr3_aa: CASSLSANTDTQYF
cdr3_nt: TGTGCCAGCAGCCTGTCGGCTAACACAGATACGCAGTATTTT

clone_size: .
cdr3_length: 13
d_call: .
j_call: TRBJ2-7
v_call: TRBV30
cdr3_aa: CAWMTMGSYEQYF
cdr3_nt: TGTGCCTGGATGACTATGGGCTCCTACGAGCAGTACTTC

clone_size: .
cdr3_length: 14
d_call: .
j_call: TRBJ1-2
v_call: TRBV5-1
cdr3_aa: CASSPQPDSSVYTF
cdr3_nt: TGCGCCAGCAGCCCCCAGCCGGACTCTTCGGTCTACACCTTC

clone_size: .
cdr3_length: 12
d_call: .
j_call: TRBJ2-3
v_call: TRBV7-9
cdr3_aa: CASSPLGDTQYF
cdr3_nt: TGTGCCAGCAGCCCCCTCGGGGATACGCAGTATTTT